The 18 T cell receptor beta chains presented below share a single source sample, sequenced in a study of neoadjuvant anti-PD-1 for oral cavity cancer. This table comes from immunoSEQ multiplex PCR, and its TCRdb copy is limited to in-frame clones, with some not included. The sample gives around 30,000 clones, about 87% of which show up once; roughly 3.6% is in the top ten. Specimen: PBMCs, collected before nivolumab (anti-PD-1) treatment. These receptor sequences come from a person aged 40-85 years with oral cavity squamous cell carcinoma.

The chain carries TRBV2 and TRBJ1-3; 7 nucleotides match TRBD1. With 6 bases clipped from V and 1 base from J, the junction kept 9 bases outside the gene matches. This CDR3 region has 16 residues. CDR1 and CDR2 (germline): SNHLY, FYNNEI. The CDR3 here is CASSWDQGQSGNTIYF. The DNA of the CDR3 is TGTGCCAGCAGCTGGGACCAGGGACAGTCTGGAAACACCATATATTTT.

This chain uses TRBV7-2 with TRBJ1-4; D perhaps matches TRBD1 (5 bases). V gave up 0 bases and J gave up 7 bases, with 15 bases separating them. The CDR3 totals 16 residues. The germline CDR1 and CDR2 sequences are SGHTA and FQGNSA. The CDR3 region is CASSLARQGRGEKLFF. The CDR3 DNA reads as TGTGCCAGCAGCTTAGCGCGGCAGGGTCGGGGTGAAAAACTGTTTTTT.

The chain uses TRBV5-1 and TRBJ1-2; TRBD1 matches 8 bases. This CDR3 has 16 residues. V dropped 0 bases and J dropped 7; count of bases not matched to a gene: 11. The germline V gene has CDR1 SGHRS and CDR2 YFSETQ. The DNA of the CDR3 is TGCGCCAGCAGCTTGGAGGTTGCAGGGGGCGTCGGTGGCTACACCTTC. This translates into CASSLEVAGGVGGYTF.

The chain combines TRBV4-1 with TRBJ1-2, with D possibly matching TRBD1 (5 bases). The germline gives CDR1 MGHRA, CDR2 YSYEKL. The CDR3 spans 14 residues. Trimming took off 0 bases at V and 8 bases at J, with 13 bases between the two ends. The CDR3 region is CASSQDLGVGGYTF. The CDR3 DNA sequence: TGCGCCAGCAGCCAAGATTTAGGGGTAGGAGGCTACACCTTC.

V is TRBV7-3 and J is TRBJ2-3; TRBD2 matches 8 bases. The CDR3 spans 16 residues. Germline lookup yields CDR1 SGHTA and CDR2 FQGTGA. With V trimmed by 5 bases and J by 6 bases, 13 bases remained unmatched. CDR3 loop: CASSTAIAGQVDTQYF. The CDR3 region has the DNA TGTGCCAGCAGCACAGCCATAGCGGGGCAAGTGGATACGCAGTATTTT.

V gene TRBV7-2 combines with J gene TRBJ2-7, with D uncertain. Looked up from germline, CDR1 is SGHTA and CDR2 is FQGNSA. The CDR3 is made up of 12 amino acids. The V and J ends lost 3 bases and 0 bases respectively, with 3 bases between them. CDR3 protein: CASSLSSYEQYF. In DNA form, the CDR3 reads TGTGCCAGCAGCTTGTCCTCCTACGAGCAGTACTTC.

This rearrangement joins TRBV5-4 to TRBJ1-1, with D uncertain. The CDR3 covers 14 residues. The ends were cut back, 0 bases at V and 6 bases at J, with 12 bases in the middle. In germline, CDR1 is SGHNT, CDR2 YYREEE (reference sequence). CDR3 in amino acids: CASSLDLADPEAFF. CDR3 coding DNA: TGTGCCAGCAGCTTGGATTTGGCAGACCCTGAAGCTTTCTTT. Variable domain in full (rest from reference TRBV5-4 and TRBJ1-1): ETGVTQSPTHLIKTRGQQVTLRCSSQSGHNTVSWYQQALGQGPQFIFQYYREEENGRGNFPPRFSGLQFPNYSSELNVNALELDDSALYLCASSLDLADPEAFFGQGTRLTVV.

CDR3 sequence (DNA): TGTGCCAGCAGCCCTACCATCGAGAGCGGGGGGATGTATTTT. The encoded protein is CASSPTIESGGMYF. The V gene is TRBV7-3, the J gene TRBJ2-3, with 9 bases lining up with TRBD2. V dropped 5 bases and J dropped 14; count of bases not matched to a gene: 14. The germline CDR1 and CDR2 sequences are SGHTA and FQGTGA. The CDR3 length is 14 residues.

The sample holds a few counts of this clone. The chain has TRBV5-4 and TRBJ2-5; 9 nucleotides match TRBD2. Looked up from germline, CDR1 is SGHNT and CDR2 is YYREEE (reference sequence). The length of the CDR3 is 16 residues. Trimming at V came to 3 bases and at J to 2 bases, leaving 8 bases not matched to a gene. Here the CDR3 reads CASSSGAGGRQETQYF. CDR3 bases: TGTGCCAGCAGCTCTGGAGCGGGGGGTAGACAAGAGACCCAGTACTTC.

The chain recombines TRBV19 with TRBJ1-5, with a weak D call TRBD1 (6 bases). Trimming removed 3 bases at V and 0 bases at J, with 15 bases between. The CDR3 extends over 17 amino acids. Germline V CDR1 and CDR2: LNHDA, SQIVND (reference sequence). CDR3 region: CASSIGWTAYSNQPQHF. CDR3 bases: TGTGCCAGTAGTATCGGGTGGACAGCTTATAGCAATCAGCCCCAGCATTTT.

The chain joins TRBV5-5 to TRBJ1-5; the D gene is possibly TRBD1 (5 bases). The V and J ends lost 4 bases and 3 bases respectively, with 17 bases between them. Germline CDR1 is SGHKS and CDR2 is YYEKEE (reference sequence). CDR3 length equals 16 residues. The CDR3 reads CASSPRGGEINQPQHF. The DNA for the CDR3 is TGTGCCAGCAGCCCCCGGGGGGGGGAGATCAATCAGCCCCAGCATTTT.

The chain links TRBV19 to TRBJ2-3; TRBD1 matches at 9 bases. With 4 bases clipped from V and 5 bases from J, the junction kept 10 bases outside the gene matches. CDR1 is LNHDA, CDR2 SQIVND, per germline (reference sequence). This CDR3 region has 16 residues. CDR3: CASSKGTGYQEDTQYF. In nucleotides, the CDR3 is TGTGCCAGTAGTAAAGGGACAGGGTATCAAGAAGATACGCAGTATTTT. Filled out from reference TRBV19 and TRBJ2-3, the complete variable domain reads DGGITQSPKYLFRKEGQNVTLSCEQNLNHDAMYWYRQDPGQGLRLIYYSQIVNDFQKGDIAEGYSVSREKKESFPLTVTSAQKNPTAFYLCASSKGTGYQEDTQYFGPGTRLTVL.

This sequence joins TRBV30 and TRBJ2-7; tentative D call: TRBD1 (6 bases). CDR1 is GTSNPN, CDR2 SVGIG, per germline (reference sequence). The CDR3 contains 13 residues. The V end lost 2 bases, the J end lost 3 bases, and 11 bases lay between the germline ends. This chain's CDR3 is CAWSTGPDYEQYF. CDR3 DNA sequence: TGTGCCTGGAGTACAGGGCCGGACTACGAGCAGTACTTC.

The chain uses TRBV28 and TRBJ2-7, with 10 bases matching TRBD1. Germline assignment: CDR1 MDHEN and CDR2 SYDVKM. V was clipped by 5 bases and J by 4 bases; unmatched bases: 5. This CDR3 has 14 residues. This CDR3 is CASSSRDRGYEQYF. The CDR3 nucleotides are TGTGCCAGCAGTAGCCGGGACAGGGGATACGAGCAGTACTTC. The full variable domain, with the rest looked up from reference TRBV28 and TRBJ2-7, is DVKVTQSSRYLVKRTGEKVFLECVQDMDHENMFWYRQDPGLGLRLIYFSYDVKMKEKGDIPEGYSVSREKKERFSLILESASTNQTSMYLCASSSRDRGYEQYFGPGTRLTVT.

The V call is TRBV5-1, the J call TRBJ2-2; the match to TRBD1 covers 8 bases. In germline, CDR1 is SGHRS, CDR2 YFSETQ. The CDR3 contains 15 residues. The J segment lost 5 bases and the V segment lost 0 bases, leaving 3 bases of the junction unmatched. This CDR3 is CASSLDRGSTGELFF. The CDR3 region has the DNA TGCGCCAGCAGCTTGGACAGGGGGTCGACCGGGGAGCTGTTTTTT.

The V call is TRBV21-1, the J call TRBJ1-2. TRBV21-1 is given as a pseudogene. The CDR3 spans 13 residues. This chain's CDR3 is CASSGGRGYGYTF. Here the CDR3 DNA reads TGTGCCAGCAGCGGGGGGCGCGGCTATGGCTACACCTTC.

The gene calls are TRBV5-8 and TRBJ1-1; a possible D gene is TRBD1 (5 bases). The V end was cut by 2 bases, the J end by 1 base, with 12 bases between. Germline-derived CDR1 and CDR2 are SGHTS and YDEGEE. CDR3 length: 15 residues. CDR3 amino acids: CASSFGGITNTEAFF. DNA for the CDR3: TGTGCCAGCAGCTTTGGGGGGATTACGAACACTGAAGCTTTCTTT.

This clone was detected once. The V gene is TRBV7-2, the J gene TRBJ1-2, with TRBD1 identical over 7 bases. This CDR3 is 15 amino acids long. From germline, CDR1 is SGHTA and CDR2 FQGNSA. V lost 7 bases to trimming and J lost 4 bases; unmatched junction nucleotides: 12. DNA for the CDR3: TGTGCCAGCACCCCCGGCCACGGGACAGTCTATGGCTACACCTTC. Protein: CASTPGHGTVYGYTF.